A selection of T cell receptor beta chains follows, all from one sample in a study of radiation and T cells in renal cell carcinoma. TCRdb's table, derived via immunoSEQ multiplex PCR, lists solely in-frame clones and lacks some. The data hold under 150,000 clones, with over 75% observed a single time. The sequencing used blood, collected from a patient whose treatment included radiotherapy and nephrectomy. These receptors came from a woman aged 55-69 years with renal cell carcinoma. CDR3s include the opening cysteine and the closing phenylalanine or tryptophan. The order of the fields is D gene, J gene, clone size, V gene, CDR3 DNA, CDR3 protein. D genes are given only for firm matches. Not every row has a clone size; where given, it reads once, few, many or a size class.

>NA|TRBJ2-7|NA|TRBV6-1
TGTGCCAGCAGTGAATGGTGGGGAACAGCGCTCCCCTACGAGCAGTACTTC
CASSEWWGTALPYEQYF
>NA|TRBJ2-5|NA|TRBV11-2
TGTGCCAGCATCCCCGGTCTAGGCAGGCAAGAGACCCAGTACTTC
CASIPGLGRQETQYF
>NA|TRBJ1-1|NA|TRBV5-1
TGTGCCAGCAGCTATGGACCGGGATCTGAAGCTTTCTTT
CASSYGPGSEAFF
>TRBD1|TRBJ1-6|NA|TRBV5-8
TGTGCCAGCAGCTTGCGACAGGGGGCAGGCTCCTATAATTCACCCCTCCACTTT
CASSLRQGAGSYNSPLHF
>NA|TRBJ2-5|NA|TRBV18
TGTGCCAGCTCGTTAGTGGAGACCCAGTACTTC
CASSLVETQYF
>NA|TRBJ2-3|NA|TRBV4-3
TGCGCCAGCAGCCAACATGGGTTAGCGCAGTATTTT
CASSQHGLAQYF
>TRBD1|TRBJ1-6|NA|TRBV6-5
TGTGCCAGCAGTCGGGACAGGGGGAATTCACCCCTCCACTTT
CASSRDRGNSPLHF
>NA|TRBJ1-3|NA|TRBV7-6
TGTGCCAGCAGTTCAGACAGCCGCTCTGGAAACACCATATATTTT
CASSSDSRSGNTIYF
>NA|TRBJ1-5|NA|TRBV5-6
TGTGCCAGCAGCTTGGGACAGCTTAATCAGCCCCAGCATTTT
CASSLGQLNQPQHF
>NA|TRBJ1-1|few|TRBV6-1
TGTGCCAGCGACATCAATGGTTTGGTTACTGAAGCTTTCTTT
CASDINGLVTEAFF
>NA|TRBJ1-1|NA|TRBV10-3
TGTGCCATCAGTGAGCCCGGAGGGGGGACTGAAGCTTTCTTT
CAISEPGGGTEAFF
>NA|TRBJ1-5|NA|TRBV28
TGTGCCAGCAGTTTTAGGCGGGGCGATCAGCCCCAGCATTTT
CASSFRRGDQPQHF
>NA|TRBJ2-7|once|TRBV9
TGTGCCAGCAGCGTAGCTGTAGGATCAGGCTCCTACGAGCAGTACTTC
CASSVAVGSGSYEQYF
>TRBD1|TRBJ1-4|NA|TRBV27
TGTGCCAGCCAGGGGGCGCGGGGTGAAAAACTGTTTTTT
CASQGARGEKLFF
>NA|TRBJ1-2|NA|TRBV19
TGTGCCAGTAGTGCCGATCCCCAGGGCCTCTATGGCTACACCTTC
CASSADPQGLYGYTF
>NA|TRBJ2-1|NA|TRBV5-8
TGTGCCAGCAGCTTGGAGCCAGGGAGGTTCTTC
CASSLEPGRFF
>TRBD1|TRBJ1-1|few|TRBV18
TGTGCCAGCTCGGACAGGGTAAGTGAAGCTTTCTTT
CASSDRVSEAFF
>TRBD1|TRBJ2-5|NA|TRBV7-9
TGTGCCAGCAGCTTAGCGCGAAGAGGGGGCGATGTCCAAGAGACCCAGTACTTC
CASSLARRGGDVQETQYF
>NA|TRBJ2-3|NA|TRBV6-1
TGTGCCAGCAGTGACCGCGGTAGTAGGTTAGATACGCAGTATTTT
CASSDRGSRLDTQYF
>NA|TRBJ2-3|NA|TRBV9
TGTGCCAGCAGCGTAAATATCGGGGCGAATGCAGATACGCAGTATTTT
CASSVNIGANADTQYF
>NA|TRBJ2-7|once|TRBV11-2
TGTGCCAGCAGCTTAGATGGGGGGCTAGCCTACGAGCAGTACTTC
CASSLDGGLAYEQYF
>TRBD1|TRBJ1-2|NA|TRBV6-1
TGTGCCAGCAGTGTCGGCAGGGGGACATCCGATGGCTACACCTTC
CASSVGRGTSDGYTF
>NA|TRBJ1-1|NA|TRBV2
TGTGCCAGCAGTGAAGTTTCTCCCGGTGAAGCTTTCTTT
CASSEVSPGEAFF
>NA|TRBJ1-5|NA|TRBV7-9
TGTGCCAGCAGCTTAGGACAAAGCAATCAGCCCCAGCATTTT
CASSLGQSNQPQHF
>NA|TRBJ2-6|NA|TRBV19
TGTGCCAGTAGTATATGGGGGGCTTCTGGGGCCAACGTCCTGACTTTC
CASSIWGASGANVLTF
>NA|TRBJ1-1|NA|TRBV23-1
TGCGCCAGCAGTCACTCTGGGGGGCTGAACACTGAAGCTTTCTTT
CASSHSGGLNTEAFF
>NA|TRBJ2-7|NA|TRBV6-6
TGTGCCAGCAGTTACCCCGGGGCCTACGAGCAGTACTTC
CASSYPGAYEQYF
>TRBD1|TRBJ2-7|medium-sized|TRBV2
TGTGCCAGCAGGATCGACAGGGGGCTCTCCTACGAGCAGTACTTC
CASRIDRGLSYEQYF
>NA|TRBJ1-2|NA|TRBV4-2
TGTGCCAGCAGCCAAGGCGGGGGGCGCGGCTACACCTTC
CASSQGGGRGYTF
>TRBD1|TRBJ2-1|NA|TRBV5-1
TGCGCCAGCAGCCCCCTGGGACAGGGGTACAACAATGAGCAGTTCTTC
CASSPLGQGYNNEQFF
>NA|TRBJ1-6|NA|TRBV9
TGTGCCAGCAGCGCGATGGAGGGTCGGGATTCACCCCTCCACTTT
CASSAMEGRDSPLHF
>NA|TRBJ2-2|NA|TRBV14
TGTGCCAGCAGCCAAGTTGGCTGGAACACCGGGGAGCTGTTTTTT
CASSQVGWNTGELFF
>NA|TRBJ2-7|NA|TRBV15
TGTGCCACCAGCTTACCGTCCCTCGGGTCCTACGAGCAGTACTTC
CATSLPSLGSYEQYF
>NA|TRBJ1-1|NA|TRBV15
TGTGCCACCAGCAGAGATCGGGTCAGGGGTACTGAAGCTTTCTTT
CATSRDRVRGTEAFF
>TRBD1|TRBJ1-1|NA|TRBV28
TGTGCCAGCAGTCGGACAGGGGTCGGCACTGAAGCTTTCTTT
CASSRTGVGTEAFF
>NA|TRBJ1-2|NA|TRBV21-1
TGTGCCAGCAGCAACGTCCGACAGGGGGTATTTGTTGGTGGCTACACCTTC
CASSNVRQGVFVGGYTF
>NA|TRBJ1-2|NA|TRBV28
TGTGCCAGCAGGGCTAACTATGGCTACACCTTC
CASRANYGYTF
>TRBD1|TRBJ2-2|NA|TRBV6-5
TGTGCCAGCAGTCGGACAGGGTCCAACACCGGGGAGCTGTTTTTT
CASSRTGSNTGELFF
>NA|TRBJ1-4|once|TRBV27
TGTGCCAGCAGCCCAGGGTATGCAACTAATGAAAAACTGTTTTTT
CASSPGYATNEKLFF
>TRBD1|TRBJ2-7|NA|TRBV18
TGTGCCAGCTCACCAGCGACAGGGCCTGCCTACGAGCAGTACTTC
CASSPATGPAYEQYF
>NA|TRBJ1-2|NA|TRBV6-5
TGTGCCAGCAGGAGACAGGATTATGGCTACACCTTC
CASRRQDYGYTF
>NA|TRBJ1-3|once|TRBV7-9
TGTGCCAGCAGCCCCCCCAGTGTTTTTTCTGGAAACACCATATATTTT
CASSPPSVFSGNTIYF
>NA|TRBJ2-1|NA|TRBV7-3
TGTGCCAGCAGCTTAAACAGGGCCAATGAGCAGTTCTTC
CASSLNRANEQFF
>TRBD1|TRBJ1-1|NA|TRBV2
TGTGCCAGCAGTCCGCGGGACAGGGTTACTACTGAAGCTTTCTTT
CASSPRDRVTTEAFF
>NA|TRBJ1-5|NA|TRBV9
TGTGCCAGCAGCGTATCGAGCGATCAGCCCCAGCATTTT
CASSVSSDQPQHF
>NA|TRBJ1-5|many|TRBV4-1
TGCGCCAGCAGCCTGACATCCGTTGATAAGTTCAATCAGCCCCAGCATTTT
CASSLTSVDKFNQPQHF
>NA|TRBJ1-1|NA|TRBV5-1
TGCGCCAGCAGCTTGGGGGACAACCGGAACACTGAAGCTTTCTTT
CASSLGDNRNTEAFF
>TRBD1|TRBJ2-5|NA|TRBV28
TGTGCCAGCAGGACAGGGGGCAGGGAGACCCAGTACTTC
CASRTGGRETQYF
>TRBD1|TRBJ1-2|NA|TRBV7-2
TGTGCCAGCAGCTTGACAGGGGATGGCTACACCTTC
CASSLTGDGYTF
>TRBD1|TRBJ2-2|NA|TRBV7-2
TGTGCCAGCAGCTTAGAGCCGACAGGGGGGTGGACCGGGGAGCTGTTTTTT
CASSLEPTGGWTGELFF
>TRBD1|TRBJ2-3|NA|TRBV28
TGTGCCAGCAGAACCGGACAGGGCCTATCTCCCCACCGCACAGATACGCAGTATTTT
CASRTGQGLSPHRTDTQYF